One sample yielded the 25 T cell receptor beta chains listed below, sequenced in a study of T cell repertoires in cytomegalovirus infection (dated by TCRdb to the late 2010s). No antigen is known for these receptors. This specimen's treatment or condition label, per the study, means: in vitro stimulation with specific CMV peptide epitopes to enrich CMV-specific T cells. The instrument given in TCRdb is Illumina HiSeq 1500. Using fastp trimming at Q25 and MiXCR clonotype assembly, TCRdb reanalyzed the public sequencing data and kept in-frame beta chains. Each CDR3 protein appears once, grouped with its most common genes and DNA. The sample table contains some 900,000 distinct CDR3 sequences; only one count was recorded for approximately 32% of them. The ten largest clonotypes hold about an eighth of the sample. The input for sequencing was cultured CD8+ T cells from PBMCs, taken from culture after CMV antigen stimulation. These receptors all come from a human donor in good health (CMV status not recorded). Some clones in this sample may be carry-over from other donors' samples.

The CDR3 DNA reads as TGCAGCGTTGAAAAACAGGGGGCATATTTGGGTACTGAAGCTTTCTTT. Its protein product is CSVEKQGAYLGTEAFF. The gene calls are TRBV29-1 and TRBJ1-1; 9 nucleotides line up with TRBD1. Germline assignment: CDR1 SQVTM and CDR2 ANQGSEA. This CDR3 has 16 amino acids. Germline trimming cut 2 bases from V and 5 bases from J; bases unmatched to any gene: 12.

This clonotype was counted ten times or more. The CDR3 DNA follows: TGTGCCAGCAGCTTAGATGGGGGTAGGGGTCAGCCCCAGCATTTT. Translating it yields CASSLDGGRGQPQHF. This chain joins TRBV7-9 and TRBJ1-5; TRBD1 is a possible D gene (5 bases). This CDR3 has 15 residues. In germline, CDR1 is SEHNR, CDR2 FQNEAQ (reference sequence). V lost 1 base to trimming and J lost 6 bases, with 13 bases between them.

This clonotype has ten or more counts. This chain connects TRBV12-3 or TRBV12-4 to TRBJ2-7; the D is unclear. The V end was cut by 3 bases, the J end by 4 bases, with 7 bases between. The CDR3 runs 12 residues. The CDR3 DNA follows: TGTGCCAGCAGTTTTGGGTCGTACGAGCAGTACGTC. Encoded protein: CASSFGSYEQYV.

This clonotype was recorded at least ten times. The genes are TRBV7-9 and TRBJ2-1; no reliable D call. Germline lookup yields CDR1 SEHNR and CDR2 FQNEAQ (reference sequence). CDR3 length equals 14 residues. V was trimmed by 2 bases and J by 7 bases, leaving 12 bases between them. The CDR3: CASSLPSLGNEQFF. In DNA, the CDR3 is TGTGCCAGCAGCTTACCCAGTCTGGGAAATGAGCAGTTCTTC.

CDR3 region: CAISESKRGFDRIYEQYF. CDR3 sequence (DNA): TGTGCCATCAGTGAGTCGAAGCGGGGATTCGACAGAATCTACGAGCAGTACTTC. V is TRBV10-3 and J is TRBJ2-7; 7 bases map to TRBD2. The V gene end was trimmed by 0 bases and the J gene end by 3 bases; junction bases not matched to a gene: 14. The CDR3 totals 18 residues. CDR1 ENHRY and CDR2 SYGVKD come from the germline V gene.

The rearrangement links TRBV19 to TRBJ1-1; D not resolved. Germline assignment: CDR1 LNHDA and CDR2 SQIVND (reference sequence). V shed 5 bases and J shed 1 base, with 11 bases lying between them. The CDR3 sequence is 14 residues long. The CDR3 coding sequence is TGTGCCAGTAGTGATTCCTGGGGGAACACTGAAGCTTTCTTT. Residues: CASSDSWGNTEAFF.

The J gene is TRBJ2-2, the V gene TRBV4-3; D could derive from TRBD1 or TRBD2 (6 bases each). Deletions cut 0 bases from V and 1 base from J, with 15 bases between. CDR1 LGHNA and CDR2 YSLEER come from the germline V gene. The CDR3 spans 18 residues. This chain's CDR3 is CASSQEYSGAGNTGELFF. The CDR3 DNA reads as TGCGCCAGCAGCCAAGAATACTCGGGGGCTGGGAACACCGGGGAGCTGTTTTTT.

This clonotype was seen a few times. V gene TRBV7-6 combines with J gene TRBJ1-5, with no clear D. Germline CDR1 is SGHVS and CDR2 is FNYEAQ. This CDR3 contains 17 residues. V was clipped by 1 base and J by 0 bases, with 13 bases between them. This CDR3 reads CASSLGPTRDSNQPQHF. The CDR3 region has the DNA TGTGCCAGCAGCTTAGGGCCCACGAGGGATAGCAATCAGCCCCAGCATTTT.

Turning to this clonotype: The junction shows a germline mismatch at one end, possibly a read error. This chain links TRBV15 with TRBJ2-6; D is unresolved. Germline CDR1 and CDR2: LNHNV and YYDKDF (reference sequence). CDR3 length: 13 residues. The CDR3 DNA reads TGTGTCACCAGCCCGGACGGGGCCAACGTCCTGACTTTC. Protein sequence: CVTSPDGANVLTF.

The chain uses TRBV2 and TRBJ2-3; no clear D. The germline V and J ends were trimmed by 2 bases and 8 bases, with 14 bases remaining between them. This CDR3 has 14 amino acids. In germline, CDR1 is SNHLY, CDR2 FYNNEI. This chain's CDR3 is CASSESPIDGTQYF. CDR3 in DNA: TGTGCCAGCAGTGAAAGCCCCATTGATGGTACGCAGTATTTT. Supplemented by reference TRBV2 and TRBJ2-3, the full variable domain reads EPEVTQTPSHQVTQMGQEVILRCVPISNHLYFYWYRQILGQKVEFLVSFYNNEISEKSEIFDDQFSVERPDGSNFTLKIRSTKLEDSAMYFCASSESPIDGTQYFGPGTRLTVL.

The rearrangement joins TRBV6-1 to TRBJ2-1; TRBD1 agrees at 10 bases. Germline V lookup: CDR1 MNHNS, CDR2 SASEGT. The CDR3 extends over 14 amino acids. J lost 4 bases, V lost 8 bases, and 5 bases had no gene match. CDR3 residues: CASSRQGAYNEQFF. As DNA, the CDR3 is TGTGCCAGCTCAAGACAGGGGGCTTACAATGAGCAGTTCTTC.

This clonotype was counted many times. The rearrangement uses TRBV20-1 and TRBJ2-5, with D possibly called TRBD1 or TRBD2 (5 bases each). V lost 3 bases and J 4 bases, leaving 15 bases between the germline ends. Germline-derived CDR1 and CDR2 are DFQATT and SNEGSKA (reference sequence). The CDR3 has 14 residues. In DNA form, the CDR3 reads TGCAGTGCTAGCTCCGGGGCCCTAAGAGAGACCCAGTACTTC. Protein: CSASSGALRETQYF.

This clonotype was counted once. The genes are TRBV20-1 and TRBJ1-5; D is unresolved. The CDR3 is 12 residues long. Deletions cut 6 bases from V and 1 base from J, with 7 bases between. The germline CDR1 and CDR2 sequences are DFQATT and SNEGSKA (reference sequence). The CDR3 loop is CSAATSNQPQHF. CDR3 DNA sequence: TGCAGTGCAGCGACAAGCAATCAGCCCCAGCATTTT.

V gene TRBV12-3 or TRBV12-4 combines with J gene TRBJ1-3; D uncertain. Between the trimmed V and J ends, which lost 6 bases and 0 bases, there was a span of 18 bases. This CDR3 is built from 17 residues. CDR3 sequence reads: CASSPVEWETSGNTIYF. The CDR3 DNA is TGTGCCAGCAGCCCCGTAGAGTGGGAAACCTCTGGAAACACCATATATTTT.

CDR3 sequence (DNA): TGTGCCAGCAGTCCCACAGGGTACGAAACTGAAGCTTTCTTT. Translated: CASSPTGYETEAFF. V usage is TRBV27 and J usage is TRBJ1-1; TRBD1 is a possible D gene (6 bases). Germline V gives CDR1 MNHEY, CDR2 SMNVEV (reference sequence). The length of the CDR3 is 14 residues. V was cut by 5 bases and J by 5 bases, with 15 bases left in between.

This clonotype has only a few counts. This rearrangement joins TRBV7-3 to TRBJ2-3, with unresolved D. Germline V CDR1 and CDR2: SGHTA, FQGTGA. V dropped 5 bases and J dropped 1 base, with 10 bases sitting between them. CDR3 length: 14 residues. The CDR3 is CASSELGGTDTQYF. The CDR3 region has the DNA TGTGCCAGCAGCGAGTTGGGTGGCACAGATACGCAGTATTTT.

The chain couples TRBV12-3 or TRBV12-4 to TRBJ1-5, with 7 bases that match TRBD1. J gave up 2 bases and V 5 bases, and 6 bases lay outside the gene matches. The CDR3 length is 15 residues. This CDR3 reads CASSPWTGRNQPQHF. CDR3 DNA: TGTGCCAGCAGTCCCTGGACAGGCCGCAATCAGCCCCAGCATTTT.

As concerns this clonotype: With a much larger clone just one base away, this may be a read error. No conserved phenylalanine or tryptophan is present at the end of the CDR3, so a read error is the likely explanation. This chain joins TRBV7-8 and TRBJ1-1, with a possible D match to TRBD1 (6 bases). The germline V and J ends were trimmed by 5 bases and 1 base, with 14 bases remaining between them. Per germline, CDR1 SGHVS and CDR2 FQNEAQ. The CDR3 has 15 residues. This CDR3 reads CASSVRGSKNTEAFI. CDR3 bases: TGTGCCAGCAGCGTCAGGGGATCTAAGAACACTGAAGCTTTCATT.

The DNA of the CDR3 is TGTGCCAGTAGTATTGGGTCGGGAATTGATGAGCAGTTCTTC. It is translated as CASSIGSGIDEQFF. The rearrangement uses TRBV19 and TRBJ2-1; D is possibly TRBD2 (5 bases). Trimming left V 3 bases short and J 8 bases short, with 14 bases between. Germline V gives CDR1 LNHDA, CDR2 SQIVND (reference sequence). This CDR3 contains 14 residues.

The V call is TRBV27, the J call TRBJ2-1; perhaps TRBD1 as D (6 bases). This CDR3 is built from 19 residues. The V gene's germline CDR1 is MNHEY and CDR2 SMNVEV (reference sequence). Trimming stripped 4 bases from V and 5 bases from J, with 27 bases between. In DNA form, the CDR3 reads TGTGCCAGCAGTTCCGAGGAAGTTCGTGGGGGCACCTTTAACAATGAGCAGTTCTTC. It translates to CASSSEEVRGGTFNNEQFF.

The chain has TRBV2 and TRBJ1-6; TRBD1 matches 8 bases. Germline assignment: CDR1 SNHLY and CDR2 FYNNEI. J was trimmed by 9 bases and V by 6 bases; bases with no gene match: 10. CDR3 length: 15 residues. The CDR3 DNA reads as TGTGCCAGCAGAGACCCGGGACAGGAAGGTTCACCCCTCCACTTT. Translating gives CASRDPGQEGSPLHF.

This clonotype was counted between two and nine times. This sequence joins TRBV12-3 or TRBV12-4 and TRBJ2-5; 9 nucleotides line up with TRBD1. V was pared by 5 bases and J by 5 bases, with 9 bases of the junction left unmatched. There are 15 residues in the CDR3. The CDR3: CASSRGDRAGETQYF. The CDR3 coding sequence is TGTGCCAGCAGTCGGGGGGACAGGGCGGGGGAGACCCAGTACTTC.

This rearrangement joins TRBV5-1 to TRBJ2-3; either TRBD1 or TRBD2 may fit D (5 bases each). CDR3 length equals 19 residues. Germline CDR1 SGHRS, CDR2 YFSETQ. Trimming stripped 3 bases from V and 1 base from J, with 24 bases between. The CDR3 sequence is CASSSLPSGALGGTDTQYF. DNA for the CDR3: TGCGCCAGCAGCTCACTCCCCTCGGGTGCCCTGGGGGGCACAGATACGCAGTATTTT.

The V and J genes are TRBV27 and TRBJ2-7, with D perhaps assigned TRBD1 or TRBD2 (5 bases each). V dropped 7 bases and J dropped 3 bases, with 19 bases sitting between them. Germline V gene lookup returns CDR1 MNHEY and CDR2 SMNVEV (reference sequence). The length of the CDR3 is 15 residues. CDR3 sequence: CASNVRDGPIYEQYF. For the CDR3, the DNA is TGTGCCAGCAATGTCCGGGACGGCCCTATCTACGAGCAGTACTTC.

This rearrangement joins TRBV4-1 to TRBJ1-4; unclear D gene. Germline lookup yields CDR1 MGHRA and CDR2 YSYEKL. Trimming shortened V by 4 bases and J by 7 bases, and 19 bases separated the two germline ends. This CDR3 is 16 amino acids long. DNA of the CDR3: TGCGCCAGCAGCCCAGCAGGCGGAGGGCGGAGTGAAAAACTGTTTTTT. Translation gives CASSPAGGGRSEKLFF.